This entry lists 27 T cell receptor beta chains sequenced from one sample in a study of OX40 agonist ivuxolimab in advanced cancers. Libraries were constructed by the immunoSEQ multiplex PCR assay. The source is immuneACCESS, and TCRdb retained only in-frame sequences with V and J called. Part of the clones is not carried over; for the studies checked, unresolved V genes explain less than half of this, and the remainder is unexplained. The sample table shows tens of thousands of clones, and about 85% are seen once. The top ten clones comprise roughly 3% of the sample. Specimen: CD4+ or CD8+ T cells sorted from blood, collected in a trial of the OX40 agonist ivuxolimab. The source of these receptors is an adult with an advanced solid tumor such as melanoma, head and neck, liver or kidney cancer.

The chain employs TRBV6-6 and TRBJ1-1; D uncertain. The V gene's germline CDR1 is MNHNY and CDR2 SVGAGI (reference sequence). The germline V and J ends were trimmed by 2 bases and 1 base, with 2 bases remaining between them. This CDR3 is 12 amino acids long. The CDR3 region is CASSYQNTEAFF. The DNA for the CDR3 is TGTGCCAGCAGTTACCAGAACACTGAAGCTTTCTTT.

For the CDR3, the DNA is TGCGCCAGCAGCTTGGTGGGCCTCCGCACAGATACGCAGTATTTT. This sequence encodes CASSLVGLRTDTQYF. The J gene is TRBJ2-3, the V gene TRBV5-1; D is uncertain. Germline CDR1 SGHRS, CDR2 YFSETQ. The CDR3 length is 15 residues. V was clipped by 0 bases and J by 1 base, with 9 bases between them.

The chain couples TRBV6-5 to TRBJ1-1, with TRBD1 matching over 8 bases. Trimming took 5 bases from V and 8 from J; bases not matched to a gene: 4. CDR1 and CDR2 (germline): MNHEY, SVGAGI. The CDR3 runs 12 residues. The CDR3 DNA follows: TGTGCCAGCAGTGACTGGGACAGGGAAGCTTTCTTT. Translated, it gives CASSDWDREAFF.

The V gene is TRBV11-3, the J gene TRBJ2-3; no firm D call. The CDR3 covers 12 residues. CDR1 and CDR2 (germline): SGHNT, YENEEA. The ends were cut back, 5 bases at V and 5 bases at J, with 8 bases in the middle. The CDR3 loop is CASSRSGDTQYF. DNA for the CDR3: TGTGCCAGCAGCCGGAGTGGAGATACGCAGTATTTT.

The CDR3 DNA sequence: TGCGCCAGCAGCTTGGCGGCAGGGGAGTATGAAAAACTGTTTTTT. Amino acids: CASSLAAGEYEKLFF. The genes are TRBV5-1 and TRBJ1-4; TRBD1 might be the D (6 bases). The germline V gene has CDR1 SGHRS and CDR2 YFSETQ. The length of the CDR3 is 15 residues. V dropped 0 bases and J dropped 6 bases, with 12 bases sitting between them.

The chain combines TRBV5-5 with TRBJ1-2; 9 nucleotides agree with TRBD1. The trim removed 4 bases at V and 8 bases at J, leaving 6 bases unmatched. The CDR3 covers 13 residues. CDR1 and CDR2 (germline): SGHKS, YYEKEE (reference sequence). CDR3 in amino acids: CASSPGTGSGYTF. CDR3 in DNA: TGTGCCAGCAGCCCTGGGACAGGGTCCGGCTACACCTTC.

Only one count was recorded for this clone. V is TRBV10-1 and J is TRBJ1-1; D gene uncertain. The V gene's germline CDR1 is WNHNN and CDR2 SYGVQD (reference sequence). V gave up 0 bases and J gave up 1 base, with 15 bases separating them. This CDR3 is 17 amino acids long. The CDR3 coding sequence is TGCGCCAGCAGTGAGTCTAACCGGACGGACCCGAACACTGAAGCTTTCTTT. Translated, it gives CASSESNRTDPNTEAFF.

This chain uses TRBV5-6 with TRBJ1-2, with D unclear. V was trimmed by 2 bases and J by 5 bases, leaving 13 bases between them. CDR3 length equals 14 residues. CDR1 SGHDT and CDR2 YYEEEE come from the germline V gene. The CDR3 loop reads CASSLRSGLYGYTF. The CDR3 DNA follows: TGTGCCAGCAGCTTAAGGTCAGGTCTGTATGGCTACACCTTC.

The rearrangement links TRBV7-2 to TRBJ1-3; D is perhaps TRBD1 (5 bases). From germline, CDR1 is SGHTA and CDR2 FQGNSA. Trimming took 5 bases from V and 4 from J, leaving 18 bases between them. This CDR3 has 16 residues. DNA of the CDR3: TGTGCCAGCAGCCTACAGACCCGGCGGGACGGAAACACCATATATTTT. Translating it yields CASSLQTRRDGNTIYF.

The chain joins TRBV7-2 to TRBJ1-2; 9 bases align to TRBD1. The CDR3 is 15 amino acids. Germline CDR1 SGHTA, CDR2 FQGNSA. Unmatched junction bases numbered 8, after V lost 4 bases and J lost 5 bases. CDR3 protein: CASSSQGQGEYGYTF. CDR3 bases: TGTGCCAGCAGCTCCCAGGGACAGGGCGAATATGGCTACACCTTC.

V is TRBV19 and J is TRBJ1-4; unclear D gene. CDR3 length equals 14 residues. The germline V gene encodes CDR1 LNHDA and CDR2 SQIVND (reference sequence). Trimming left V 7 bases short and J 5 bases short, with 14 bases between. In DNA, the CDR3 is TGTGCCAGTAATGGTAAGGGAAGGAATGAAAAACTGTTTTTT. Amino acid sequence: CASNGKGRNEKLFF.

The chain is built from TRBV2 and TRBJ1-5; 8 bases map to TRBD1. The CDR3 spans 15 residues. The V gene's germline CDR1 is SNHLY and CDR2 FYNNEI. V shed 6 bases and J 2 bases; nucleotides not matched to a gene: 6. DNA of the CDR3: TGTGCCAGCAGCTACTCGACAGGGGGCAATCAGCCCCAGCATTTT. Protein: CASSYSTGGNQPQHF.

The genes are TRBV11-2 and TRBJ1-1; D perhaps matches TRBD1 (6 bases). Germline values: CDR1 SGHAT, CDR2 FQNNGV. The CDR3 runs 15 residues. V gave up 0 bases and J gave up 4 bases, with 12 bases separating them. Written as DNA, the CDR3 is TGTGCCAGCAGCTTAGAAGCGGGGGCGAGCACTGAAGCTTTCTTT. This sequence encodes CASSLEAGASTEAFF.

The chain is built from TRBV27 and TRBJ2-6; D might be TRBD1 (6 bases). Trimming stripped 2 bases from V and 0 bases from J, with 14 bases between. The CDR3 sequence is 18 residues long. CDR1 is MNHEY and CDR2 is SMNVEV in the germline V gene (reference sequence). CDR3 in DNA: TGTGCCAGCAGTTTACGGGCAGGGGCGAACTCTGGGGCCAACGTCCTGACTTTC. This codes for CASSLRAGANSGANVLTF.

The rearrangement uses TRBV5-1 and TRBJ2-1, with TRBD1 identical over 7 bases. V lost 3 bases, J lost 8 bases, and 2 bases stayed unmatched. The CDR3 has 12 amino acids. Germline V gene sequence: CDR1 SGHRS, CDR2 YFSETQ. CDR3: CASSSQGYEQFF. The CDR3 nucleotides are TGCGCCAGCAGCTCACAGGGGTATGAGCAGTTCTTC.

The J gene is TRBJ1-2, the V gene TRBV6-1; unclear D gene. Per the germline V gene, CDR1 is MNHNS and CDR2 is SASEGT. Trimming stripped 9 bases from V and 3 bases from J, with 11 bases between. This CDR3 region has 12 residues. CDR3 sequence (DNA): TGTGCCAGTAGAGACGCTGACTATGGCTACACCTTC. This sequence encodes CASRDADYGYTF.

In its sample, this clone was seen a few times. The chain employs TRBV5-1 and TRBJ1-4; possible D gene TRBD1, 6 bases. Trimming removed 1 base at V and 8 bases at J, with 12 bases between. The CDR3 spans 14 residues. CDR1 is SGHRS, CDR2 YFSETQ, per germline. The CDR3 reads CASSLLGHKEKLFF. The CDR3 region has the DNA TGCGCCAGCAGCTTGTTGGGACACAAAGAAAAACTGTTTTTT.

The chain joins TRBV11-3 to TRBJ2-5; no clear D gene. V gave up 1 base and J gave up 5 bases, with 5 bases separating them. CDR3 size: 12 residues. Germline lookup yields CDR1 SGHNT and CDR2 YENEEA. This CDR3 is CASSLGSETQYF. CDR3 nucleotide sequence: TGTGCCAGCAGCTTAGGTTCCGAGACCCAGTACTTC.

This sequence joins TRBV9 and TRBJ2-1, with 9 positions matching TRBD2. From germline, CDR1 is SGDLS and CDR2 YYNGEE. J lost 5 bases, V lost 2 bases, and 8 bases had no gene match. This CDR3 is 16 amino acids long. Here the CDR3 reads CASSVQIAGVNNEQFF. In DNA form, the CDR3 reads TGTGCCAGCAGCGTTCAAATAGCGGGAGTGAACAATGAGCAGTTCTTC.

CDR3: CASSHSTRENYGYTF. CDR3 DNA: TGCGCCAGCAGCCACTCGACTCGTGAAAACTATGGCTACACCTTC. V and J are TRBV4-3 and TRBJ1-2; D remains ambiguous. This CDR3 comprises 15 residues. Trimming pared 3 bases from V and 2 bases from J, leaving 13 bases between. Germline V CDR1 and CDR2: LGHNA, YSLEER.

The rearrangement links TRBV6-5 to TRBJ1-5; D is undetermined. The CDR3 runs to 12 residues. Germline CDR1 MNHEY, CDR2 SVGAGI. V was pared by 0 bases and J by 9 bases, with 6 bases between. CDR3 in DNA: TGTGCCAGCAGTTACTCTTCCGGGCCCCAGCATTTT. This sequence encodes CASSYSSGPQHF.

J is TRBJ2-7 and V is TRBV30, with 9 bases that match TRBD1. Germline lookup yields CDR1 GTSNPN and CDR2 SVGIG (reference sequence). This CDR3 region has 14 residues. V dropped 3 bases and J dropped 1; count of bases not matched to a gene: 4. CDR3 protein: CAWSGTGFSYEQYF. CDR3 coding DNA: TGTGCCTGGAGCGGGACAGGGTTTTCCTACGAGCAGTACTTC. The entire variable domain, with the rest obtained from reference TRBV30 and TRBJ2-7, is as follows: SQTIHQWPATLVQPVGSPLSLECTVEGTSNPNLYWYRQAAGRGLQLLFYSVGIGQISSEVPQNLSASRPQDRQFILSSKKLLLSDSGFYLCAWSGTGFSYEQYFGPGTRLTVT.

The V gene is TRBV5-1, the J gene TRBJ1-1; D not certain. The CDR3 covers 15 residues. The ends were cut back, 4 bases at V and 3 bases at J, with 16 bases in the middle. Germline V lookup: CDR1 SGHRS, CDR2 YFSETQ. CDR3 sequence reads: CASSLERTTYTEAFF. CDR3 coding DNA: TGCGCCAGCAGCCTGGAACGGACCACATACACTGAAGCTTTCTTT.

This clone has only one observation. CDR3 loop: CAWGLAGASWQYF. For the CDR3, the DNA is TGTGCCTGGGGACTAGCGGGAGCATCTTGGCAGTACTTC. The chain is built from TRBV30 and TRBJ2-7; 13 bases are a match to TRBD2. Germline V gene data show CDR1 as GTSNPN and CDR2 as SVGIG (reference sequence). Trimming removed 5 bases from V and 9 bases from J; junction bases left unmatched: 7. This CDR3 is built from 13 residues.

This clone was picked up one time. The chain recombines TRBV6-5 with TRBJ1-3; weak D call: TRBD1 (5 bases). V was cut by 6 bases and J by 0 bases, with 12 bases left in between. The V gene's germline CDR1 is MNHEY and CDR2 SVGAGI. The CDR3 covers 15 residues. CDR3 nucleotide sequence: TGTGCCAGCAGCCGACAGAAGTACTCTGGAAACACCATATATTTT. Translated, it gives CASSRQKYSGNTIYF.

This chain connects TRBV5-6 to TRBJ1-4; no definite D call. Trimming cost V 0 bases and J 5 bases, with 14 bases left between them. Germline CDR1 is SGHDT and CDR2 is YYEEEE. The CDR3 is made up of 16 amino acids. CDR3 nucleotide sequence: TGTGCCAGCAGCTTGGCTGACCAAAATAGAAATGAAAAACTGTTTTTT. The encoded protein is CASSLADQNRNEKLFF.

The V and J genes are TRBV5-1 and TRBJ1-1, with a tentative D call TRBD1 (6 bases). The CDR3 spans 16 residues. Germline CDR1 SGHRS, CDR2 YFSETQ. V shed 4 bases and J shed 3 bases, with 19 bases lying between them. CDR3 DNA: TGCGCCAGCAGCCCTCAAAGCGGGGACACATACACTGAAGCTTTCTTT. It is translated as CASSPQSGDTYTEAFF.